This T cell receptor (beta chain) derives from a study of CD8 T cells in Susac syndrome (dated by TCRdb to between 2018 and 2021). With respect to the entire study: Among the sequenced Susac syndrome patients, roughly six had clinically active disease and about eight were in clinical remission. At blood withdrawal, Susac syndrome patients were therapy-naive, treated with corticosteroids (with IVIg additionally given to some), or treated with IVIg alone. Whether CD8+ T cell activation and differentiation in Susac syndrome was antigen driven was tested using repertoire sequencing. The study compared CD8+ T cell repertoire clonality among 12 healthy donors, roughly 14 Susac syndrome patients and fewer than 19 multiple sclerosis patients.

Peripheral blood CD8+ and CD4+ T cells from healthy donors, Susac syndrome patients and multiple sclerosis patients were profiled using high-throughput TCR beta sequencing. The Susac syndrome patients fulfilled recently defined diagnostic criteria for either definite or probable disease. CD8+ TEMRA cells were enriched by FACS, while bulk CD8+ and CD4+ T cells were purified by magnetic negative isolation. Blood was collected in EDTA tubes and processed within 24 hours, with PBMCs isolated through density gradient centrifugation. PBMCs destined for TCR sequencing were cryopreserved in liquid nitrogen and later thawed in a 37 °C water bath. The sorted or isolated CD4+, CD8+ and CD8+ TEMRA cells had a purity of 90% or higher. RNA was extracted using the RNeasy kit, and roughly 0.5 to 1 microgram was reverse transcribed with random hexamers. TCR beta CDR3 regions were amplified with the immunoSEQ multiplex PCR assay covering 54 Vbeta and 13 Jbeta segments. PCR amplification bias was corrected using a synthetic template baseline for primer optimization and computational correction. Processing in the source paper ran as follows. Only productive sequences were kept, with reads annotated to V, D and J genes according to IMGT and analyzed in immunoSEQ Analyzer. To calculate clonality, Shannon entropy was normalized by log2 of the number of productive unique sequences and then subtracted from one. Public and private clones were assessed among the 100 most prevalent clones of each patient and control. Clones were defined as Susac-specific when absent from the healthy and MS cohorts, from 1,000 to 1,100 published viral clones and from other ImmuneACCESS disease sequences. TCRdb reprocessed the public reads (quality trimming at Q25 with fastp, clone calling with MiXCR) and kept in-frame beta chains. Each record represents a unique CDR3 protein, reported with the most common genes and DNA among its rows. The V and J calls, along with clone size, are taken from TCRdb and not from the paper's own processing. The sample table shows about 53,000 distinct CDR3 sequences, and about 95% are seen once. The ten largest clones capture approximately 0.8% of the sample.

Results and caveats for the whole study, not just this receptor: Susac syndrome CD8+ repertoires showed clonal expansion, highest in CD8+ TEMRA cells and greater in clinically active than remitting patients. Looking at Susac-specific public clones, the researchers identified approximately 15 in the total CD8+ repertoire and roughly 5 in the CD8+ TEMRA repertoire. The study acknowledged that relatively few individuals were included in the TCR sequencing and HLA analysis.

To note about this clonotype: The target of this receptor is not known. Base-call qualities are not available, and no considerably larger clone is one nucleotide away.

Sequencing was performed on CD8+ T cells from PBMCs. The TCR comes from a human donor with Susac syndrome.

The CDR3 protein is CASSLSGGSTDTQYF. The bases are TGTGCCAGCAGCTTGAGCGGGGGGAGCACAGATACGCAGTATTTT. In this chain, TRBV9 is recombined with TRBJ2-3; 9 central nucleotides agree with TRBD2. The CDR3 covers 15 residues, taking in both the cysteine and the phenylalanine. The entry retains the CDR3 DNA only, 45 bases that are in frame from base 1. V lost 4 bases and J lost 0 bases, and the count of bases not matched to a germline gene is 3. CDR1 and CDR2 are read off the germline V gene as SGDLS and YYNGEE.